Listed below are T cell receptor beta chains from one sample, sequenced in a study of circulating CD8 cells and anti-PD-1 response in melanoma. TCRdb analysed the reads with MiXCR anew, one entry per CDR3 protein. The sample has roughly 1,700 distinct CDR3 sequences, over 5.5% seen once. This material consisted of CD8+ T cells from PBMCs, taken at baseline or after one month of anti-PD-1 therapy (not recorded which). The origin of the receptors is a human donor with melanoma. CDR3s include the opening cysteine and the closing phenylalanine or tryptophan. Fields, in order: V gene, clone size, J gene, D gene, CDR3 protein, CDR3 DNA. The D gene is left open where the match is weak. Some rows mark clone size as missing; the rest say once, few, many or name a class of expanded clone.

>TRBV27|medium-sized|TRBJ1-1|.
CASSLSKNTEAFF
TGTGCCAGCAGTTTATCGAAGAACACTGAAGCTTTCTTT
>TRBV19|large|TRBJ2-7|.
CASSISDGSYYEQYF
TGTGCCAGTAGTATCAGCGACGGCAGCTACTACGAGCAGTACTTC
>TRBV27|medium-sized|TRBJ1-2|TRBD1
CASRQGSYGYTF
TGTGCCAGCAGACAGGGGTCCTATGGCTACACCTTC
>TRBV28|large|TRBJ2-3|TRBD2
CASRYRSGSRTDTQYF
TGTGCCAGCAGATATCGTAGCGGGTCACGCACAGATACGCAGTATTTT
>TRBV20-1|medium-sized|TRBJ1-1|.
CSARMGLETEAFF
TGCAGTGCCCGGATGGGTCTGGAGACTGAAGCTTTCTTT
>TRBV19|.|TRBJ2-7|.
CASSMNGRVPYEQYF
TGTGCCAGTAGTATGAACGGCCGGGTCCCTTACGAGCAGTACTTC
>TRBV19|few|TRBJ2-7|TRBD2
CASSMFGGSIHEQYF
TGTGCCAGTAGTATGTTTGGCGGGAGTATACACGAGCAGTACTTC
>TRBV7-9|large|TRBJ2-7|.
CASSFGAGAYEQYF
.
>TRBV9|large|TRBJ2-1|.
CASSVPDAEQFF
TGTGCCAGCAGCGTACCGGACGCGGAGCAGTTCTTC
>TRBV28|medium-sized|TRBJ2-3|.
CASSTSTDTQYF
TGTGCCAGCAGTACTAGCACAGATACGCAGTATTTT
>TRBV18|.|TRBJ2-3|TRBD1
CASSPPLGGTGGIDTQYF
TGTGCCAGCTCACCACCCTTAGGAGGGACAGGGGGCATAGATACGCAGTATTTT
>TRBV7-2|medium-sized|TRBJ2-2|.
CASSYWTGELFF
TGTGCCAGCAGCTACTGGACCGGGGAGCTGTTTTTT
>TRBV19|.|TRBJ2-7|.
CASTATNGSFYEQYF
TGTGCCAGTACCGCGACTAACGGGAGTTTCTACGAGCAGTACTTC
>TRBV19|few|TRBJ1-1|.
CASSTGTRSTEAFF
TGTGCCAGTAGCACCGGGACAAGGAGCACTGAAGCTTTCTTT
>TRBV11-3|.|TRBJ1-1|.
CASGPTPNTEAFF
TGTGCCAGCGGCCCGACGCCGAACACTGAAGCTTTCTTT
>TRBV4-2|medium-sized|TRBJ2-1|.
CASSQELAESNEQFF
TGTGCCAGCAGCCAAGAGTTGGCGGAATCCAATGAGCAGTTCTTC
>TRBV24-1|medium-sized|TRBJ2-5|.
CATSGQGGETQYF
TGTGCCACCAGTGGGCAGGGTGGAGAGACCCAGTACTTC
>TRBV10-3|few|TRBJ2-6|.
CAISDRGGANVLTF
TGTGCCATCAGTGATCGGGGTGGGGCCAACGTCCTGACTTTC
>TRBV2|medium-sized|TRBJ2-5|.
CASSRGAVQETQYF
TGTGCCAGCAGTCGGGGGGCAGTACAAGAGACCCAGTACTTC
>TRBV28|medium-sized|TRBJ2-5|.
CASRGWERNTGETQYF
TGTGCCAGCAGGGGATGGGAGCGGAACACGGGGGAGACCCAGTACTTC
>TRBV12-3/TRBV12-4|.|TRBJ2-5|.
CASSLLARETQYF
TGTGCCAGCAGTTTACTGGCTAGGGAGACCCAGTACTTC
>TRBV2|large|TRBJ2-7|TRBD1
CARGDRDYEQYF
TGTGCCAGAGGGGACAGGGACTACGAGCAGTACTTC
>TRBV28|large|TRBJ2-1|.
CASSADMGEVDNEQFF
TGTGCCAGCAGCGCGGATATGGGGGAAGTGGACAATGAGCAGTTCTTC
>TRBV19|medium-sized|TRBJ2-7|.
CASSPSWGYYEQYF
TGTGCCAGTAGTCCCTCATGGGGGTACTACGAGCAGTACTTC
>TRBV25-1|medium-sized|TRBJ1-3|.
CASSASGFSGNTIYF
TGTGCCAGCAGTGCCTCGGGATTCTCTGGAAACACCATATATTTT
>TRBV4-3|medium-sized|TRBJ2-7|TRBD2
CASSQESPSSGGTYEQYF
TGCGCCAGCAGCCAAGAGTCCCCTTCTAGCGGGGGGACCTACGAGCAGTACTTC
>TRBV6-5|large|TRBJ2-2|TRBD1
CASRGTGTNTGELFF
TGTGCCAGCAGAGGGACAGGGACGAACACCGGGGAGCTGTTTTTT
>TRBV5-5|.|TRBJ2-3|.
CASSPGRTWTDTQYF
TGTGCCAGCAGCCCGGGACGGACCTGGACAGATACGCAGTATTTT
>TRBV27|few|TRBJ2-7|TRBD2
CASSLAGETSSYEQYF
TGTGCCAGCAGTTTGGCGGGAGAAACCAGCTCCTACGAGCAGTACTTC
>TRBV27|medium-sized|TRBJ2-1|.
CASSKGLGGPLYNEQFF
TGTGCCAGCAGCAAAGGACTCGGGGGCCCCTTATACAATGAGCAGTTCTTC
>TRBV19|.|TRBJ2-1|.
CASSPVDSYNEQFF
TGTGCCAGTAGTCCCGTGGACAGCTACAATGAGCAGTTCTTC
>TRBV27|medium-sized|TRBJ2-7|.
CASSLTGNEQYF
TGTGCCAGCAGCCTAACAGGAAACGAGCAGTACTTC
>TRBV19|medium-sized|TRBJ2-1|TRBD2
CASSVGTSEQFF
TGTGCCAGTAGTGTAGGGACTAGCGAGCAGTTCTTC
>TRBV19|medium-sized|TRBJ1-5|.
CASRKGYNQPQHF
TGTGCCAGTAGGAAGGGTTACAATCAGCCCCAGCATTTT
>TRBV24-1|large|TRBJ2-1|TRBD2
CAIASPSGRAGTYNEQFF
TGTGCCATCGCCTCGCCTAGCGGGAGGGCTGGGACCTACAATGAGCAGTTCTTC
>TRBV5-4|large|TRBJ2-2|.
CASSSRRATGELFF
TGTGCCAGCAGCTCCAGACGTGCCACCGGGGAGCTGTTTTTT
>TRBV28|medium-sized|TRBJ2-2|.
CASSPATNTGELFF
TGTGCCAGCAGCCCAGCGACGAACACCGGGGAGCTGTTTTTT
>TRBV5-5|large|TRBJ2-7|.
CASSFARDKSYEQYF
TGTGCCAGCAGCTTTGCGCGGGACAAGTCCTACGAGCAGTACTTC
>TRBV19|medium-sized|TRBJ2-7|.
CASSIRPNYEQYF
TGTGCCAGTAGTATCAGGCCGAACTACGAGCAGTACTTC
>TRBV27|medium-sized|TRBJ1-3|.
CASSLTGTSGNTIYF
TGTGCCAGCAGTCTCACAGGTACCTCTGGAAACACCATATATTTT